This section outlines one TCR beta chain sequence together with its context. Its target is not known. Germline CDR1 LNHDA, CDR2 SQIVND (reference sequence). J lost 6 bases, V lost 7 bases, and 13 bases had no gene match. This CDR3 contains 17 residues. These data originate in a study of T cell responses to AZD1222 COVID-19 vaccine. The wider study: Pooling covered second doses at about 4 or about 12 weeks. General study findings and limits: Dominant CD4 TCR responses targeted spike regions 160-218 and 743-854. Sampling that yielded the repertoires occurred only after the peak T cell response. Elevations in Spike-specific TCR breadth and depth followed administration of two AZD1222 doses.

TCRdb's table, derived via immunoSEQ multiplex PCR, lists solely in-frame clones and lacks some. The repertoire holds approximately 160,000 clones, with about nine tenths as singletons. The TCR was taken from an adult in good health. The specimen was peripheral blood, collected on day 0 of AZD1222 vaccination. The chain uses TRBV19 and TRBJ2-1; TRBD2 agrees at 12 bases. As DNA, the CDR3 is TGTGCCAGTAAAGGGGGTTTACTAGCGGGGGGTCCCAATGAGCAGTTCTTC. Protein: CASKGGLLAGGPNEQFF.